This T cell receptor (beta chain) was sequenced for a study of OX40 agonist ivuxolimab in advanced cancers. At the level of the study: Prior checkpoint blockade (anti-PD-1, anti-PD-L1 or anti-CTLA-4) was permitted; approximately 41% had it.

CDR1 is SNHLY and CDR2 is FYNNEI in the germline V gene. Losses at the gene ends were 6 bases for V and 0 bases for J; bases not matched to a gene: 5. This CDR3 spans 15 amino acids. Method: immunoSEQ multiplex PCR; TCRdb's copy keeps in-frame clones and lacks some. Of approximately 67,000 clones in the sample, more than 70% were seen once. As regards this clone: The antigen remains undetermined.

Sampled blood was obtained at baseline, cycle 4 day 1, and cycle 7 day 1. Study results and caveats: Part of the nonresponder group also had normalized T-cell clonal expansion that was low.

This sample comprised CD4+ or CD8+ T cells sorted from blood, obtained in a trial of the OX40 agonist ivuxolimab. The clonotype was recovered from an adult with an advanced solid tumor such as melanoma, head and neck, liver or kidney cancer. The chain is built from TRBV2 and TRBJ2-1; the match to TRBD2 covers 7 bases. CDR3 sequence: CASRLAIGSYNEQFF. The CDR3 nucleotides read TGTGCCAGCAGACTAGCGATTGGCTCCTACAATGAGCAGTTCTTC.